This T cell receptor (beta chain) is drawn from a study of Ad26.COV2.S vaccination and SARS-CoV-2 variants. The V end was cut by 1 base, the J end by 3 bases, with 12 bases between. The CDR3 covers 16 residues. Germline loops: CDR1 LGHNA, CDR2 YNFKEQ. Method: immunoSEQ multiplex PCR; TCRdb's copy keeps in-frame clones and lacks some. The sample records 300,000 to 500,000 clones, approximately 91% being singletons. The sample's treatment: some 20 received Ad26.COV2.S at low or high dose, single or two shots; 5 received placebo; per-sample allocation not given. Repertoires come from day 63 after the first vaccine or placebo injection.

The input for sequencing was peripheral blood, taken in a trial of Ad26.COV2.S vaccine versus placebo. This clonotype originated in a person between 18 and 65 years old who received the Ad26.COV2.S COVID-19 vaccine or a placebo. This chain links TRBV4-2 with TRBJ2-2, with D unclear. The CDR3 loop is CASSQVASPDTGELFF. The CDR3 region has the DNA TGTGCCAGCAGCCAAGTGGCCAGCCCGGACACCGGGGAGCTGTTTTTT.